A selection of T cell receptor beta chains follows, all from one sample in a study of early T cells in non-severe SARS-CoV-2 infection. From the 5' RACE reads, TCRdb called clonotypes with MiXCR, one entry per CDR3 protein. Of tens of thousands of distinct CDR3 sequences detected, 5.7% appear once; the ten largest clones hold around 5.4%. The specimen sequenced was whole blood. The receptors stem from an adult who was a healthcare worker with PCR-confirmed SARS-CoV-2 infection or an uninfected control (not recorded which). CDR3s include the opening cysteine and the closing phenylalanine or tryptophan. The D gene is left open where the match is weak. The size of a clone is reported for some rows only, either as once, few or many, or as a class for expanded clones.

CDR3,DNA,V,J,D,size
CASSPFGGRYEQYF,TGTGCCAGCAGTCCCTTCGGGGGCCGATACGAGCAGTACTTC,TRBV6-5,TRBJ2-7,.,.
CASSFDRGVMNTEAFF,TGTGCCAGCAGTTTTGATAGGGGGGTCATGAACACTGAAGCTTTCTTT,TRBV12-3/TRBV12-4,TRBJ1-1,.,many
CASRYRNRLANEQYF,TGTGCCAGCAGATATAGAAACCGTTTAGCCAACGAGCAGTACTTC,TRBV6-6,TRBJ2-7,.,.
CASSYGDRAYEQYF,TGTGCCAGCAGTTACGGGGACAGGGCCTACGAGCAGTACTTC,TRBV6-6,TRBJ2-7,TRBD1,many
CASSLVSTGELFF,TGTGCCAGCAGCTTAGTCTCCACCGGGGAGCTGTTTTTT,TRBV7-9,TRBJ2-2,.,.
CASSQGISGANVLTF,TGTGCCAGCAGCCAAGGGATCTCTGGGGCCAACGTCCTGACTTTC,TRBV4-2,TRBJ2-6,.,many
CASSLLRVLAQSSGANVLTF,TGTGCCAGCAGCTTACTGAGGGTACTAGCCCAATCGTCTGGGGCCAACGTCCTGACTTTC,TRBV7-8,TRBJ2-6,.,many
CASSLDGGSPLHF,TGTGCCAGCAGCTTAGATGGGGGATCACCCCTCCACTTT,TRBV7-9,TRBJ1-6,.,many
CASSALTAGELFF,TGTGCCAGCAGCGCCTTAACCGCCGGGGAGCTGTTTTTT,TRBV9,TRBJ2-2,.,.
CASSRGRQETQYF,TGTGCCAGCAGCCGTGGCAGACAAGAGACCCAGTACTTC,TRBV7-2,TRBJ2-5,.,many
CASSAGIAKNIQYF,TGTGCCAGCAGCGCAGGTATAGCCAAAAACATTCAGTACTTC,TRBV6-2/TRBV6-3,TRBJ2-4,.,few
CASSSRLAGFSTDTQYF,TGTGCCAGCAGCTCCAGGCTAGCGGGGTTCAGTACAGATACGCAGTATTTT,TRBV7-2,TRBJ2-3,TRBD2,many
CATQPLAGVSYEQYF,TGTGCCACCCAGCCGCTAGCGGGGGTCTCCTACGAGCAGTACTTC,TRBV10-3,TRBJ2-7,TRBD2,many
CAISGGLRDTQYF,TGTGCCATCAGTGGCGGGTTACGAGATACGCAGTATTTT,TRBV10-3,TRBJ2-3,.,many
CSATRQGPNEKLFF,TGCAGTGCTACCAGACAGGGGCCTAATGAAAAACTGTTTTTT,TRBV20-1,TRBJ1-4,TRBD1,.
CASSPPSYNEQFF,TGTGCCAGCAGCCCACCTAGCTACAATGAGCAGTTCTTC,TRBV7-2,TRBJ2-1,.,many
CSVEPPYWKETQYF,TGCAGCGTTGAGCCCCCCTATTGGAAAGAGACCCAGTACTTC,TRBV29-1,TRBJ2-5,.,few
CASSPEGYQETQYF,TGCGCCAGCAGCCCCGAGGGGTACCAAGAGACCCAGTACTTC,TRBV5-1,TRBJ2-5,.,many
CASSYSRGGDQPQHF,TGTGCCAGCAGTTACTCGCGTGGGGGGGATCAGCCCCAGCATTTT,TRBV6-5,TRBJ1-5,.,many
CSASGTGGYEQYF,TGCAGTGCTTCCGGGACAGGAGGCTACGAGCAGTACTTC,TRBV20-1,TRBJ2-7,TRBD1,many
CSVEQGETNSPLHF,TGCAGCGTCGAACAGGGGGAAACCAACTCACCCCTCCACTTT,TRBV29-1,TRBJ1-6,TRBD1,many
CASGTSGGADTQYF,TGTGCTAGTGGGACTAGCGGGGGGGCAGATACGCAGTATTTT,TRBV12-5,TRBJ2-3,TRBD2,.
CASSLDLASAAGYTF,TGTGCCAGCAGCTTAGATCTCGCCAGCGCGGCTGGCTACACCTTC,TRBV11-2,TRBJ1-2,.,many
CASRGVPLAFF,TGTGCCAGCAGGGGGGTTCCGCTAGCTTTCTTT,TRBV9,TRBJ1-1,.,.
CASSTTGHEQYF,TGTGCCAGCAGCACCACGGGGCACGAGCAGTACTTC,TRBV7-8,TRBJ2-7,.,many
CASSQMDRVNTEAFF,TGCGCCAGCAGCCAGATGGATAGAGTGAACACTGAAGCTTTCTTT,TRBV4-3,TRBJ1-1,.,many
CASSSLDRGLDEKLFF,TGTGCCAGCAGTTCACTTGACAGGGGGCTCGATGAAAAACTGTTTTTT,TRBV28,TRBJ1-4,TRBD1,many
CASSQNGGDYGYTF,TGTGCCAGCAGCCAGAATGGGGGCGACTATGGCTACACCTTC,TRBV7-2,TRBJ1-2,.,few
CASSPGGLSGYTF,TGTGCCAGCAGCCCGGGGGGGCTAAGTGGCTACACCTTC,TRBV7-6,TRBJ1-2,.,few
CSGGQGGDTQYF,TGCAGCGGTGGACAGGGAGGCGATACGCAGTATTTT,TRBV29-1,TRBJ2-3,TRBD1,many
CATIGGEGYTF,TGTGCCACCATAGGGGGAGAAGGCTACACCTTC,TRBV24-1,TRBJ1-2,.,.
CSAREGSRIYNEQFF,TGCAGTGCTAGGGAGGGTTCGCGGATCTACAATGAGCAGTTCTTC,TRBV20-1,TRBJ2-1,.,few
CASSSNGNSPLHF,TGTGCCAGCAGTTCGAATGGGAATTCACCCCTCCACTTT,TRBV27,TRBJ1-6,.,few
CANKRGPGYGYTF,TGTGCCAACAAGAGGGGGCCGGGCTATGGCTACACCTTC,TRBV12-3/TRBV12-4,TRBJ1-2,TRBD1,many
CASSFILSSGGTTYNEQFF,TGTGCCAGCAGCTTCATTCTGTCTAGCGGGGGGACAACCTACAATGAGCAGTTCTTC,TRBV13,TRBJ2-1,TRBD2,.
CASSLMGDNQPQHF,TGTGCCAGCAGTTTAATGGGGGACAATCAGCCCCAGCATTTT,TRBV6-2/TRBV6-3,TRBJ1-5,.,.
CASSLEVRVGSPLHF,TGTGCCAGCAGCTTAGAGGTCAGGGTAGGATCACCCCTCCACTTT,TRBV7-2,TRBJ1-6,.,many
CASSQDRAGNTIYF,TGCGCCAGCAGCCAGGACCGAGCTGGAAACACCATATATTTT,TRBV4-3,TRBJ1-3,.,many
CASTWLETQYF,TGTGCCAGCACCTGGTTAGAGACCCAGTACTTC,TRBV7-2,TRBJ2-5,.,.
CASSHQGKFDDTQYF,TGTGCCAGCAGCCATCAGGGAAAGTTCGACGATACGCAGTATTTT,TRBV4-2,TRBJ2-3,.,many